This TCR beta chain was identified during a study of blood T cells in healthy people across ages. It was with a sample-barcoded 5' primer and a J-beta primer mix that a second PCR of roughly 6 to 12 cycles was run. One entry per CDR3 protein results from TCRdb running MiXCR on the 5' RACE reads. The table lists over 600,000 distinct CDR3 sequences, around 50% of them singletons. The CDR3 runs 15 residues. V was clipped by 0 bases and J by 4 bases; unmatched bases: 3. Sequenced material: blood. This TCR derives from a man aged 40-55 years in good health. The chain uses TRBV23-1 and TRBJ2-1; TRBD1 matches 7 bases. TRBV23-1 is an ORF for which the function is uncertain. CDR3 protein: CASSQSRGYYNEQFF. The CDR3 coding sequence is TGCGCCAGCAGTCAATCCAGGGGGTATTACAATGAGCAGTTCTTC.